Included here is one T cell receptor (beta chain) sequence, with context. Antigen: not known. This may arise from a read error, as a much more abundant clone is one base away. CDR1 and CDR2 from the germline V gene are DFQATT and SNEGSKA (reference sequence). The CDR3 contains 13 residues. Trimming took 7 bases from V and 4 from J, leaving 16 bases between them. Diagnostic decisions used clinical symptoms, serum thyroxine and TRAb, thyroid ultrasound and orbital computed tomography. Amplification targeted TCR beta CDR3 regions from RNA transcripts. HTBI primers were used for first-round RT-PCR of the TCR CDR3. TCRdb re-called the multiplex PCR reads with MiXCR, one entry per CDR3 protein. The sample lists 250,000 to 300,000 distinct CDR3 sequences, approximately 16% seen once, with around 30% in the top ten. The data stem from a study of T cells in Graves' hyperthyroidism and ophthalmopathy. Study information: It was at initial diagnosis, before any treatment, that peripheral blood was collected. Whole-study results and caveats: Ophthalmopathy, as predicted by the model, came a median approximately 6.5 months after the prediction. A 13 V-J model separated ophthalmopathy from stable hyperthyroidism.

The source of this sequence is a woman in her 50s with Graves' hyperthyroidism that later progressed to Graves' ophthalmopathy. The chain joins TRBV20-1 to TRBJ2-5, with D possibly matching TRBD2 (6 bases). Specimen: blood. The CDR3: CSGALREIETQYF. DNA of the CDR3: TGCAGTGGGGCCCTTCGGGAGATAGAGACCCAGTACTTC.